The 11 T cell receptor beta chains reported below all come from one sample, sequenced in a study of CD8+CD57+ T cells in acquired aplastic anemia. TCR beta VDJ and CDR3 profiles were obtained from a genomic DNA template. Each CDR3 protein is one row after TCRdb ran MiXCR on the reads. The data hold under 200,000 distinct CDR3 sequences, with roughly 50% observed a single time. The sequenced patients had an expansion of CD8+CD57+ cells seen by flow cytometry. Sequencing used sorted CD4+, CD8+, or CD8+CD57+ T cells (not recorded which) from PBMCs. The origin of the receptors is a human donor with aplastic anemia.

This clonotype was recorded many times. V is TRBV4-1 and J is TRBJ2-1; D unresolved. The length of the CDR3 is 15 residues. V was trimmed by 0 bases and J by 5 bases, leaving 11 bases between them. Germline V lookup: CDR1 MGHRA, CDR2 YSYEKL. The CDR3 is CASSQDAKGHNEQFF. Here the CDR3 DNA reads TGCGCCAGCAGCCAAGATGCGAAGGGCCACAATGAGCAGTTCTTC.

This chain connects TRBV2 to TRBJ2-7; D remains ambiguous. The V and J ends lost 3 bases and 2 bases respectively, with 5 bases between them. Germline V gene sequence: CDR1 SNHLY, CDR2 FYNNEI. The CDR3 is made up of 12 amino acids. CDR3 coding DNA: TGTGCCAGCAGTGATGACACCTACGAGCAGTACTTC. Amino acids: CASSDDTYEQYF.

About this clonotype: A much larger clone differs by one base, so this may be a read error. No conserved phenylalanine or tryptophan is present at the end of the CDR3, so a read error is the likely explanation. The chain couples TRBV12-3 or TRBV12-4 to TRBJ1-2; D remains ambiguous. CDR3 length: 11 residues. V shed 4 bases and J shed 11 bases, with 11 bases lying between them. For the CDR3, the DNA is TGTGCCAGCAGTTCTGACGAACAATACACCCTC. Translated, it gives CASSSDEQYTL.

J is TRBJ2-3 and V is TRBV20-1, with 11 bases lining up with TRBD2. The CDR3 totals 17 residues. Trimming took 5 bases from V and 0 from J; bases not matched to a gene: 10. Germline CDR1 is DFQATT and CDR2 is SNEGSKA (reference sequence). CDR3: CSALAGTSGASTDTQYF. The CDR3 DNA reads TGCAGTGCTCTCGCCGGGACTAGCGGAGCTAGCACAGATACGCAGTATTTT.

This chain uses TRBV2 with TRBJ1-5, with D uncertain. Trimming left V 8 bases short and J 0 bases short, with 5 bases between. CDR1 and CDR2 (germline): SNHLY, FYNNEI. The CDR3 is 12 residues long. Here the CDR3 reads CASGNSNQPQHF. In nucleotides, the CDR3 is TGTGCCAGCGGTAATAGCAATCAGCCCCAGCATTTT.

The chain is built from TRBV24-1 and TRBJ1-5; D is uncertain. The V end was cut by 7 bases, the J end by 6 bases, with 12 bases between. CDR3 size: 13 residues. Germline V gene data show CDR1 as KGHDR and CDR2 as SFDVKD. CDR3 loop: CATSADGPQPQHF. CDR3 sequence (DNA): TGTGCCACCAGCGCCGACGGGCCTCAGCCCCAGCATTTT.

This clonotype has ten or more counts. The J gene is TRBJ1-1, the V gene TRBV7-6, with D possibly TRBD1 on 6 matching bases. V lost 5 bases and J lost 7, with 8 bases in between. There are 11 residues in the CDR3. The germline V gene has CDR1 SGHVS and CDR2 FNYEAQ. In DNA, the CDR3 is TGTGCCAGCAGCCTGACAGGTGAAGCTTTCTTT. Residues: CASSLTGEAFF. The full variable domain, in which reference TRBV7-6 and TRBJ1-1 provide the parts outside the CDR3, is GAGVSQSPRYKVTKRGQDVALRCDPISGHVSLYWYRQALGQGPEFLTYFNYEAQQDKSGLPNDRFSAERPEGSISTLTIQRTEQRDSAMYRCASSLTGEAFFGQGTRLTVV.

This clonotype has more than one count but fewer than ten. The chain carries TRBV12-3 or TRBV12-4 and TRBJ1-2; maybe TRBD1 (5 bases). V lost 1 base and J lost 1, with 19 bases in between. The CDR3 sequence is 18 residues long. Written as DNA, the CDR3 is TGTGCCAGCAGTTTAGGAGCTTATGGGGAGGACATTAACTATGGCTACACCTTC. Translation: CASSLGAYGEDINYGYTF.

This clonotype occurred many times. The V gene is TRBV6-5, the J gene TRBJ1-1; D remains unclear. V gave up 6 bases and J gave up 4 bases, with 18 bases separating them. CDR1 and CDR2 (germline): MNHEY, SVGAGI. This CDR3 region has 15 residues. The CDR3: CASRHQVSVSTEAFF. The CDR3 DNA is TGTGCCAGCAGGCATCAGGTGTCCGTTAGCACTGAAGCTTTCTTT.

The chain links TRBV5-1 to TRBJ2-7; no firm D call. Germline V gene sequence: CDR1 SGHRS, CDR2 YFSETQ. The V gene lost 1 base and the J gene lost 2 bases, with 7 bases spanning the gap. The CDR3 contains 13 residues. This CDR3 reads CASSLTDPYEQYF. Written as DNA, the CDR3 is TGCGCCAGCAGCTTGACTGATCCCTACGAGCAGTACTTC.

For this clonotype: It may be a read error: a sequence one base away is much more abundant. The chain recombines TRBV19 with TRBJ1-5, with 7 bases identical to TRBD1. The CDR3 is made up of 14 amino acids. Germline V gives CDR1 LNHDA, CDR2 SQIVND (reference sequence). This CDR3 is CVGGDSYSNQPQHF. In DNA form, the CDR3 reads TGTGTCGGTGGGGACAGCTATAGCAATCAGCCCCAGCATTTT. The entire variable domain, with the rest obtained from reference TRBV19 and TRBJ1-5, is as follows: DGGITQSPKYLFRKEGQNVTLSCEQNLNHDAMYWYRQDPGQGLRLIYYSQIVNDFQKGDIAEGYSVSREKKESFPLTVTSAQKNPTAFYLCVGGDSYSNQPQHFGDGTRLSIL.